This T cell receptor beta chain was retrieved from a study of T cell clusters in autoimmune cytopenias (dated by TCRdb to the late 2010s). With regard to the full study: The median TRB sequencing depth was about 50,000 reads per sample, and the median number of distinct TRB clonotypes was roughly 2,000 per sample. Peripheral blood TRB and IGH repertoires were sequenced in autoimmune cytopenia patients at active disease and during treatment follow-up, alongside healthy, CLL and autoimmune hepatitis controls. The study was designed to test whether a disease-specific immune repertoire signature usable as a blood-based biomarker is carried by autoimmune cytopenia patients.

Beyond this particular receptor, the publication reports: The TRB repertoire shifts, including less even repertoires in secondary cytopenia and CLL, mostly reflected lymphoma bias and not autoimmunity. The T cell clusters were defined only in silico, and the functional role of the clusters still needed to be validated experimentally. In the comparison of secondary cytopenia with CLL, no cluster-lack signature showed up, apparently because the dominant lymphoma-associated repertoire masked the signature. Almost three-fold more exclusive TRB clusters were observed in healthy donors than in active autoimmune hepatitis patients, consistent with an autoimmunity-wide signature. The GLIPH analysis suggested a lack of physiological T cell clusters in primary autoimmune cytopenia patients, since some 50 clusters were exclusive to healthy donors whereas some 17 were exclusive to patients.

TRB rearrangements were amplified by multiplex PCR following a touch-down protocol, with the TRB-A and TRB-B primer pools mixed in one tube. Two consecutive PCR reactions with Phusion HS II polymerase added Illumina adapters and sample indices to the amplicons. The amplicons were gel-purified using the NucleoSpin Gel and PCR Clean-up kit, after which quantification was performed by Qubit and quality was checked on an Agilent 2100 Bioanalyzer. Sequencing of the libraries was done on an Illumina MiSeq with paired-end, single-indexed, 600-cycle runs. In the authors' own workflow: MiXCR version 2.1.12, together with the default MiXCR reference library, was used to align and assemble the TRB reads. Each unique CDR3 nucleotide sequence defined a clone, and only productive sequences with at least two reads were analysed. Repertoire diversity was assessed with alpha-parameterized diversity profiles (alpha 0 to 5), including the Shannon (alpha 1) and Simpson (alpha 2) indices, which were computed with an R script. Combinatorial TRB VJ usage was computed with the tcR package and compared between cohorts by principal component analysis with ade4. GLIPH was used to cluster TCRbeta CDR3s in pairs of cohorts matched for age and read depth, and a Wilcoxon test was used to compare cluster frequencies. TCRdb reprocessed the reads; each CDR3 protein sequence makes one entry, and DNA is unavailable. These V and J calls originate from TCRdb's pipeline instead of the authors' own analysis. The sample's table lists a count of thousands of distinct CDR3 sequences. Approximately 24% of the sample rests with the top ten.

CDR1 and CDR2 are read off the germline V gene (reference sequence) as MNHEY and SMNVEV. Spanning cysteine to phenylalanine, the CDR3 consists of 14 amino acids. No DNA appears here. Turning to this clonotype: The antigen it recognizes is unknown.

Per sample, about 250 ng of peripheral blood genomic DNA, around 40,000 genome equivalents, was used for TRB amplification. The sequence was obtained from a human donor with an autoimmune cytopenia or autoimmune hepatitis (not recorded which). The chain joins TRBV27 to TRBJ1-1; checking the TCRdb D call of TRBD1 is not possible without DNA. The sequenced material came from peripheral blood. The CDR3 is CASSLSRGNTEAFF.